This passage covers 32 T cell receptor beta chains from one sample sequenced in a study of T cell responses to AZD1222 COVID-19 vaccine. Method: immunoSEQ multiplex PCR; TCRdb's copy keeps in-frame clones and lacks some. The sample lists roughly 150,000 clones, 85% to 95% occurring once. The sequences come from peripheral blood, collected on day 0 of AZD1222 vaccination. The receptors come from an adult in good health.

The CDR3 DNA follows: TGTGCCAGCAGCTTAGGGGGGTCGGACAGGATTAACTATGGCTACACCTTC. As protein: CASSLGGSDRINYGYTF. This chain joins TRBV7-9 and TRBJ1-2, with 7 bases that match TRBD1. Germline V gives CDR1 SEHNR, CDR2 FQNEAQ (reference sequence). The CDR3 extends over 17 amino acids. The ends lost 1 base at V and 1 base at J; junction bases unmatched: 9.

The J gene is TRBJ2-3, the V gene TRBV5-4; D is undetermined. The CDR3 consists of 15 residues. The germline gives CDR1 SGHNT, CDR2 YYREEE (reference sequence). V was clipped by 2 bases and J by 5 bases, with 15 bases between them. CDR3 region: CASSFRSAYEDTQYF. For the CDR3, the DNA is TGTGCCAGCAGCTTCCGGTCCGCTTACGAAGATACGCAGTATTTT.

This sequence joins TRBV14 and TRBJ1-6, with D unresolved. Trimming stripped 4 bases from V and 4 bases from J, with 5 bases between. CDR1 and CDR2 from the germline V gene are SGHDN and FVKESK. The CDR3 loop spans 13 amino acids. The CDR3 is CASSRTYNSPLHF. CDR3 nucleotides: TGTGCCAGCAGCCGGACGTATAATTCACCCCTCCACTTT.

The CDR3 DNA reads as TGTGCCAGCACTTCAGACAGTCTTAACACCATATATTTT. Protein sequence: CASTSDSLNTIYF. V usage is TRBV12-3 or TRBV12-4 and J usage is TRBJ1-3; maybe TRBD1 (5 bases). Trimming removed 7 bases at V and 7 bases at J, with 14 bases between. This CDR3 is built from 13 residues.

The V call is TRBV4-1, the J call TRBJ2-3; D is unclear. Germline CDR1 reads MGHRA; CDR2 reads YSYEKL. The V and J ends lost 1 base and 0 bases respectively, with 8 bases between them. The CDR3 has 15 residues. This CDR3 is CASSQVKTSTDTQYF. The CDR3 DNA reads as TGCGCCAGCAGCCAAGTCAAGACAAGCACAGATACGCAGTATTTT.

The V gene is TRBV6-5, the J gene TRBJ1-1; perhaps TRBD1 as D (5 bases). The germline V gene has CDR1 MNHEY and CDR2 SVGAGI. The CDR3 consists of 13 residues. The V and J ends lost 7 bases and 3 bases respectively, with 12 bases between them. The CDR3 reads CASKIQEDTEAFF. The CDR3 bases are TGTGCCAGCAAGATACAGGAGGACACTGAAGCTTTCTTT.

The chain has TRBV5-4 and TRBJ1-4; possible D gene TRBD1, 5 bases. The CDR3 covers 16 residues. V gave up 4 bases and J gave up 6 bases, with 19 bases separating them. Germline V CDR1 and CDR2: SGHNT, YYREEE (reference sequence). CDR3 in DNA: TGTGCCAGCAGCCAGGGTCCTGAACAGCTGGATGAAAAACTGTTTTTT. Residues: CASSQGPEQLDEKLFF.

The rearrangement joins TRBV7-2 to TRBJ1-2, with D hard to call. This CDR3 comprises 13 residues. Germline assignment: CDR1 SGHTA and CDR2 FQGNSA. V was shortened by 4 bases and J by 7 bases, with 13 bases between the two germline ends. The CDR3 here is CASSSGRSGGYTF. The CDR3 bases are TGTGCCAGCAGCTCAGGAAGGAGTGGTGGCTACACCTTC.

CDR3 loop: CASSEPAGDMSYGYTF. The CDR3 DNA sequence: TGTGCCAGCAGTGAGCCTGCAGGGGATATGAGCTATGGCTACACCTTC. The chain is built from TRBV6-1 and TRBJ1-2; D is perhaps TRBD1 (6 bases). Germline V gene sequence: CDR1 MNHNS, CDR2 SASEGT. The CDR3 loop spans 16 amino acids. V was clipped by 3 bases and J by 4 bases, with 18 bases between them.

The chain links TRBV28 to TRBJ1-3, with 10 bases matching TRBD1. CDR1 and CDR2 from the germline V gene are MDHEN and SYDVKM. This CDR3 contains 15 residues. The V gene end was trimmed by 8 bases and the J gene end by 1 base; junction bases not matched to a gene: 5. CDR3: CASLGQGGSGNTIYF. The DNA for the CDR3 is TGTGCCAGCTTAGGACAGGGGGGGTCTGGAAACACCATATATTTT. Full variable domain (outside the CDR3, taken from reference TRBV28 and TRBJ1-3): DVKVTQSSRYLVKRTGEKVFLECVQDMDHENMFWYRQDPGLGLRLIYFSYDVKMKEKGDIPEGYSVSREKKERFSLILESASTNQTSMYLCASLGQGGSGNTIYFGEGSWLTVV.

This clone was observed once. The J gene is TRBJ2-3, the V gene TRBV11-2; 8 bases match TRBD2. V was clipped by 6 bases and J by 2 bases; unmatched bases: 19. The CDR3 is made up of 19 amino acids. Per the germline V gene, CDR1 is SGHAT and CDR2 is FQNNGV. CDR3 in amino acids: CASRSPSGRTPLNTDTQYF. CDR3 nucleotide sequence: TGTGCCAGCAGATCACCTAGCGGGCGGACCCCACTAAACACAGATACGCAGTATTTT. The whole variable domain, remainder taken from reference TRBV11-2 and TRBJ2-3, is EAGVAQSPRYKIIEKRQSVAFWCNPISGHATLYWYQQILGQGPKLLIQFQNNGVVDDSQLPKDRFSAERLKGVDSTLKIQPAKLEDSAVYLCASRSPSGRTPLNTDTQYFGPGTRLTVL.

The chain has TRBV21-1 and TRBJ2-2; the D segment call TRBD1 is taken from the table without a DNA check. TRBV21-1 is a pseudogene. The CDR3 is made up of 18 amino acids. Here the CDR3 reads CASSKLSWTGRFTGELFF. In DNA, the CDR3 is TGTGCCAGCAGCAAATTAAGTTGGACAGGGAGGTTCACCGGGGAGCTGTTTTTT.

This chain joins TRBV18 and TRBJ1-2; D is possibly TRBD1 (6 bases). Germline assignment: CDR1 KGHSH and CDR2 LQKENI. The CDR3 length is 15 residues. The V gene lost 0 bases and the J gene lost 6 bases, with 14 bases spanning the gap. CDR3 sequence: CASSPPARGFNGYTF. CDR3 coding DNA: TGTGCCAGCTCACCACCGGCCAGGGGCTTCAATGGCTACACCTTC.

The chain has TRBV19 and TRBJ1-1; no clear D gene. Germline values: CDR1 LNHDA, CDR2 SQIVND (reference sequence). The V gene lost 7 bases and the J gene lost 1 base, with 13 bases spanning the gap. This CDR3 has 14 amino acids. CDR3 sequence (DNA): TGTGCCAGTACCGCGGGCAGGACGAACACTGAAGCTTTCTTT. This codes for CASTAGRTNTEAFF.

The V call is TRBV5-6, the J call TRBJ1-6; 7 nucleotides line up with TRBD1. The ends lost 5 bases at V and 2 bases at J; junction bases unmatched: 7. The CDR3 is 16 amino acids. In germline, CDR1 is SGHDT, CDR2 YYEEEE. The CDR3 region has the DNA TGTGCCAGCAGGAGGGAGACAGGGACCTATAATTCACCCCTCCACTTT. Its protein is CASRRETGTYNSPLHF.

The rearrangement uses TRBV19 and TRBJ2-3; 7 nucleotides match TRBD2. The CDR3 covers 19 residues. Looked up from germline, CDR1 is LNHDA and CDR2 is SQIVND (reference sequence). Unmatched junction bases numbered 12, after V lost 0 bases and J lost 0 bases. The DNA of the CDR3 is TGTGCCAGTAGTATAGATCCATCGCGCGGGGGATGGAGCACAGATACGCAGTATTTT. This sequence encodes CASSIDPSRGGWSTDTQYF.

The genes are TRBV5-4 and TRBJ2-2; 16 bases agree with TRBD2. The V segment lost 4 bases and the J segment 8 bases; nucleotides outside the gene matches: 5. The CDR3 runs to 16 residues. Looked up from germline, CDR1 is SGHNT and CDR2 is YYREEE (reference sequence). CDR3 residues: CASSPGTSGGAGELFF. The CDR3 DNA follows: TGTGCCAGCAGCCCCGGGACTAGCGGGGGGGCGGGGGAGCTGTTTTTT.

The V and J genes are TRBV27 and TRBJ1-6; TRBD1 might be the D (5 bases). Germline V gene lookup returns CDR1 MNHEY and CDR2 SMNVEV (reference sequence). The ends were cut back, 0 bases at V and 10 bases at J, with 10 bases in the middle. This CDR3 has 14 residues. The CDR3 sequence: CASSLSGGSSPLHF. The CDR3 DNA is TGTGCCAGCAGTTTATCTGGGGGTTCCTCACCCCTCCACTTT.

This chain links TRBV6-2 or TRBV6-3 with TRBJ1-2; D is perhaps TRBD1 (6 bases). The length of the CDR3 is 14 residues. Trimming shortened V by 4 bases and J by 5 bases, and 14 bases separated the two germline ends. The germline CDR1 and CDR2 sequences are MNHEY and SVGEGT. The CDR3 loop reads CASSSPGQNYGYTF. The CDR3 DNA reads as TGTGCCAGCAGTTCCCCGGGACAAAATTATGGCTACACCTTC.

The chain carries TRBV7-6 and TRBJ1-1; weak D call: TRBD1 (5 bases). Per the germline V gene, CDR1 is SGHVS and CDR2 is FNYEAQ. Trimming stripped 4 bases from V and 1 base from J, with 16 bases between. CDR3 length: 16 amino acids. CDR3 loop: CASSSLITGGNTEAFF. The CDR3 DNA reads TGTGCCAGCAGCTCTTTAATAACTGGGGGGAACACTGAAGCTTTCTTT.

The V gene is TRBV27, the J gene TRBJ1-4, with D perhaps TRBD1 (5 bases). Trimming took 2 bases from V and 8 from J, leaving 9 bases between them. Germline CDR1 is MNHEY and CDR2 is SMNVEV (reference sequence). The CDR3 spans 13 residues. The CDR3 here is CASSLQGGEKLFF. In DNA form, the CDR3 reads TGTGCCAGCAGTTTACAGGGTGGGGAAAAACTGTTTTTT.

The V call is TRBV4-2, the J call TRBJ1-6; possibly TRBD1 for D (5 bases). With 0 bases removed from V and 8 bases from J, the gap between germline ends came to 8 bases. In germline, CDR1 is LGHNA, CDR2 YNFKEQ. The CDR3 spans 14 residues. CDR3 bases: TGTGCCAGCAGCCAAGAGGGACGGGATTCACCCCTCCACTTT. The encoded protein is CASSQEGRDSPLHF.

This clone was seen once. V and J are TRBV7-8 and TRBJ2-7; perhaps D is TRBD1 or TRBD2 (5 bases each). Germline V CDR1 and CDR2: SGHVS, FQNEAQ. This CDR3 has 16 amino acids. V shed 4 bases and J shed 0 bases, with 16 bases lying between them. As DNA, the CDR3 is TGTGCCAGCAGCTCGGGACGGACGCCCAACTCCTACGAGCAGTACTTC. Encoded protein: CASSSGRTPNSYEQYF.

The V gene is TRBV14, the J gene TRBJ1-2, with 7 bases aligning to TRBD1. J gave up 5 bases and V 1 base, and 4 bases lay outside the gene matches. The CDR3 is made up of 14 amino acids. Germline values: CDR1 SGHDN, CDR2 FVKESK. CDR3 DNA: TGTGCCAGCAGCCAAGCCTCACAGGGGTATGGCTACACCTTC. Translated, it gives CASSQASQGYGYTF.

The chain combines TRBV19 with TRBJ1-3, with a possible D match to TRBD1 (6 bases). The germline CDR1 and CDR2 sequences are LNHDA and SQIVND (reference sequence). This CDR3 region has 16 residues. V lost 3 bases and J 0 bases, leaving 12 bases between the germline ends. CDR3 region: CASSIGGLFSGNTIYF. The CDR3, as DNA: TGTGCCAGTAGTATCGGGGGGCTCTTCTCTGGAAACACCATATATTTT. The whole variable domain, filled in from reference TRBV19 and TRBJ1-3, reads DGGITQSPKYLFRKEGQNVTLSCEQNLNHDAMYWYRQDPGQGLRLIYYSQIVNDFQKGDIAEGYSVSREKKESFPLTVTSAQKNPTAFYLCASSIGGLFSGNTIYFGEGSWLTVV.

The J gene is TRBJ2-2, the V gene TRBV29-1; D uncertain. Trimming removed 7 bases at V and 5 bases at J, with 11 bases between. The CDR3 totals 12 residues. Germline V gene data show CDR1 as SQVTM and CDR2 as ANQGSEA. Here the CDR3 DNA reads TGCAGCGCCCGACTTGCGACCGGGGAGCTGTTTTTT. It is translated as CSARLATGELFF.

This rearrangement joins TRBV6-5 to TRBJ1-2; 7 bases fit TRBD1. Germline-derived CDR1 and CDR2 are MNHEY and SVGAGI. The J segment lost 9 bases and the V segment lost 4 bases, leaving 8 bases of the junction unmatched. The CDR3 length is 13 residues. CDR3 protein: CASSLDRVMSYTF. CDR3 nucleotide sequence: TGTGCCAGCAGTTTAGACAGGGTAATGAGCTACACCTTC.

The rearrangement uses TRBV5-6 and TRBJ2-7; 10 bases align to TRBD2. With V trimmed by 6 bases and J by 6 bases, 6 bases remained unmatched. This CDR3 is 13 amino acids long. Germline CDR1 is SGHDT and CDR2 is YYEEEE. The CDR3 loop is CASTHQRGGEQYF. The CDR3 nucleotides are TGTGCCAGCACGCACCAGCGGGGGGGCGAGCAGTACTTC. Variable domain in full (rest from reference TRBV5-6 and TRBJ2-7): DAGVTQSPTHLIKTRGQQVTLRCSPKSGHDTVSWYQQALGQGPQFIFQYYEEEERQRGNFPDRFSGHQFPNYSSELNVNALLLGDSALYLCASTHQRGGEQYFGPGTRLTVT.

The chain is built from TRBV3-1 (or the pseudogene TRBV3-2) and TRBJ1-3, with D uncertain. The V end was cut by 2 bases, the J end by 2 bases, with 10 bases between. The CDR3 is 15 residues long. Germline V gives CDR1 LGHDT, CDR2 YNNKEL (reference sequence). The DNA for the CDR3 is TGTGCCAGCAGCCAATGGCTCGGGACTGGAAACACCATATATTTT. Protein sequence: CASSQWLGTGNTIYF.

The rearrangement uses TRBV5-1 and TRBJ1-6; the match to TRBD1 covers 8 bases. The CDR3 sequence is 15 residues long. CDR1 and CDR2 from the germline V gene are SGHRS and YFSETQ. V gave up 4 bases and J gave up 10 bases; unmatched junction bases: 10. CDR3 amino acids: CASSRKTGENSPLHF. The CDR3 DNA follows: TGCGCCAGCAGCCGGAAGACAGGGGAAAACTCACCCCTCCACTTT.

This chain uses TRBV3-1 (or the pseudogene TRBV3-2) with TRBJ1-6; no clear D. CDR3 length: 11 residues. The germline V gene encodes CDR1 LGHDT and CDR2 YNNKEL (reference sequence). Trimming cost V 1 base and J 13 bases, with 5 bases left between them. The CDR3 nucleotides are TGTGCCAGCAGCCAAGGAGGGCCCCTCCACTTT. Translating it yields CASSQGGPLHF.

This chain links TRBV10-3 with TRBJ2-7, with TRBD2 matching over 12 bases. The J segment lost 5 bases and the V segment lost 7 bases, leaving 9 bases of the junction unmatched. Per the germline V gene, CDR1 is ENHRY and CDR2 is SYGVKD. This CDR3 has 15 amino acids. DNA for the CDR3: TGTGCCATCACCGGCGGACTAGCGGGGCCTGACGAGCAGTACTTC. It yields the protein CAITGGLAGPDEQYF.